Described below is a single TCR beta chain sequence and its context. Its specificity is unknown. This record comes from a study of beta chain features in type 1 diabetes. Whole-study results and caveats: Within patients, naive, central memory and Treg TCRB repertoires seemed more similar than within healthy donors. The influence of HLA type on TCRB rearrangement stayed undetermined.

V lost 1 base and J 10 bases, leaving 11 bases between the germline ends. CDR1 is SGHTA, CDR2 FQGNSA, per germline. The CDR3 length is 13 residues. cDNA synthesis used the whole RNA isolate, giving expressed TCRB sequences. Using immunoSEQ multiplex PCR, the repertoire was profiled, and TCRdb retains in-frame clones only, with some absent. The sample records roughly 150,000 clones, about 8.5% being singletons. Sequencing was done on a sample of central memory CD4+ T cells from blood. The rearrangement uses TRBV7-2 and TRBJ2-1; D is possibly TRBD2 (5 bases). The sequence derives from a man aged 18 to 30 in good health. The CDR3 reads CASSLGSRGEQFF. The CDR3 region has the DNA TGTGCCAGCAGCTTAGGTTCCCGGGGAGAGCAGTTCTTC.